This T cell receptor (beta chain) was recovered during a study of blood T cells in healthy people across ages (dated by TCRdb to between 2015 and 2016). Context from the whole study: Template switching captured roughly one uniquely barcoded TCR beta cDNA molecule per two T cells in model experiments. The study analyzed two additional independent replicas of 1 million unique cDNA reads from the same blood draw for two donors, one aged 18 to 29 and one aged 80 or older. To track age-related changes in TCR beta repertoire diversity, the study relied on deep sequencing normalized with unique cDNA molecular identifiers. The donors were divided into four age groups: young (average around 15 years), middle-aged (around 41), aged (around 67) and long-lived (about 90). To avoid experimental bias, donors of different ages were spread randomly across the sequencing lanes.

Donors were 40 or so systemically healthy Caucasian individuals from Russia aged roughly 6 to 90 years. About 10 milliliters of peripheral blood were collected from each donor into EDTA-treated Vacutainer tubes. Ficoll-Paque density-gradient centrifugation was used to isolate PBMCs, with at least 6.5 million per sample. Trizol reagent was used to extract total RNA from PBMCs, with at least 5.5 micrograms per sample. Naive CD45RAhigh/CD27high T cell percentages were measured by flow cytometry on a PBMC aliquot from every donor. Libraries were prepared through 5' RACE. The sequencer was an Illumina HiSeq 2500. The second PCR ran for roughly 7 to 11 cycles and used a J-beta primer mix along with a sample-barcoded 5' primer. Each TCR beta cDNA molecule received a unique molecular identifier from a template-switch 5' adaptor carrying 12 random nucleotides. Each sample yielded at least 2.5 million CDR3-containing paired-end reads. First-strand cDNA was synthesized from all RNA with the Mint cDNA synthesis kit, primed by a TRBC-specific oligonucleotide. After uracil-DNA glycosylase treatment, a first 18-cycle PCR used universal primers M1SS and BC2_uni_R on all cDNA. The original methods were these. Each sample was normalized by randomly selecting 1 million high-quality reads, each carrying a distinct molecular identifier. Instead of being binned into consensus sequences, reads with shared molecular identifiers were discarded. MiTCR, with a Q25 quality threshold and the strictest error-elimination algorithm, was used for CDR3 identification, clonotype clustering and error correction. A nonparametric unseen species model using Euler transformation provided a lower-bound estimate of total TCR beta diversity. Through fastp at Q25 and MiXCR, TCRdb rebuilt clones from the public reads, retaining in-frame beta chains. Entries that share a CDR3 protein sequence are merged under the most common genes and DNA. TCRdb's processing, not the study's, gives the V and J calls here. For this sample there are hundreds of thousands of distinct CDR3 sequences; about half appear just once. The top ten clones comprise roughly 30% of the sample.

This clonotype was observed a single time. Its specific antigen is unknown. Base qualities are not provided; no much larger clone lies one nucleotide away. One read yields weak evidence. Study-level results and caveats: The long-lived group showed more naive CD4+ T cells, fewer expanded clones and increased TCR diversity than the aged group, suggesting age selection. The CMV infection status of donors was not known, potentially confounding age-related changes in expanded clonotypes. Observed TCR beta diversity per million T cells fell roughly linearly with age, and a significant reduction was already apparent by age around 36. Bulk unsorted PBMC profiling prevented conclusive comparison of naive and antigen-experienced compartments. Total diversity estimates from one million sequenced T cells were considered lower bounds and underestimates. A strong correlation was found between observed TCR beta diversity and the percentage of naive T cells measured by flow cytometry.

Sequences were obtained from blood. This TCR was recovered from a woman aged 55-70 years in good health.

The nucleotides are TGCAGTGCTAGAGGGGCTAGCGGGGGCTTGTCCTACAATGAGCAGTTCTTC. Protein translation: CSARGASGGLSYNEQFF. Rearrangement joined TRBV20-1 to TRBJ2-1; TRBD2 matches 10 bases in the middle. V and J are trimmed by 1 base and 1 base, and the gene matches miss 7 bases of the junction. The CDR3 spans 17 residues, from the cysteine through the phenylalanine. The DNA shown is the 51-base CDR3, in frame from base 1. CDR1 DFQATT and CDR2 SNEGSKA were looked up in the germline V gene (reference sequence).